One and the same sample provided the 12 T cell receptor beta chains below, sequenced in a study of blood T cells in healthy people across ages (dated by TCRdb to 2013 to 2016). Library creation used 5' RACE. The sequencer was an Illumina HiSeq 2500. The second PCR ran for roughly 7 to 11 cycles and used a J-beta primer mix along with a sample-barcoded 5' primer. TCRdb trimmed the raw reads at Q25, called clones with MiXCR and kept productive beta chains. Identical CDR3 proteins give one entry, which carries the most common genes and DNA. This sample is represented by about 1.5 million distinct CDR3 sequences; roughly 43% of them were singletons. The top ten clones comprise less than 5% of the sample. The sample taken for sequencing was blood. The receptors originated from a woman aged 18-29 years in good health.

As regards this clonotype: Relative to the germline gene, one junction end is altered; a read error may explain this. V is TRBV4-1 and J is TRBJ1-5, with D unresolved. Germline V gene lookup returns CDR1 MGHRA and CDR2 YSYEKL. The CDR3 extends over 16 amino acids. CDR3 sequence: CASSQVGMLSSQPQHF. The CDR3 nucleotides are TGCGCCAGCAGCCAAGTCGGCATGTTGAGCAGTCAGCCCCAGCATTTT.

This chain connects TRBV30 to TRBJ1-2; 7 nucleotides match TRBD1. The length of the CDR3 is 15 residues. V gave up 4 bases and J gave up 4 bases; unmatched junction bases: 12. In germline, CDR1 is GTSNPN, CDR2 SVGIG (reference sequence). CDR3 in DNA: TGTGCCTGGACGTCTCCAGGGGGGACTCCCTATGGCTACACCTTC. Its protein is CAWTSPGGTPYGYTF.

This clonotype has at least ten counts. This CDR3 is CSVVYDEQFF. CDR3 sequence (DNA): TGCAGCGTTGTTTACGATGAGCAGTTCTTC. J is TRBJ2-1 and V is TRBV29-1, with D unclear. The CDR3 totals 10 residues. V lost 4 bases, J lost 8 bases, and 6 bases lay in between. Germline V CDR1 and CDR2: SQVTM, ANQGSEA.

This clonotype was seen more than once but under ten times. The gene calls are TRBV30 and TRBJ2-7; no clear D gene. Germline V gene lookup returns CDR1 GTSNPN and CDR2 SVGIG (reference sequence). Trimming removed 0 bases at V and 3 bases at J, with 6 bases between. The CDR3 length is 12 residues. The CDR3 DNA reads TGTGCCTGGAGTGTAAACAGCTACGAGCAGTACTTC. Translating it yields CAWSVNSYEQYF.

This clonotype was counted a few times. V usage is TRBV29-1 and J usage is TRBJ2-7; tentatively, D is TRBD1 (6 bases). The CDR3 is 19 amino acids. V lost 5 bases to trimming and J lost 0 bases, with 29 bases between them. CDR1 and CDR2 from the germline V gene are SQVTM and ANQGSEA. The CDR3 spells CSVSLIRDTFHGSSYEQYF. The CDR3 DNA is TGCAGCGTTAGTCTGATCCGGGACACCTTCCATGGAAGCTCCTACGAGCAGTACTTC.

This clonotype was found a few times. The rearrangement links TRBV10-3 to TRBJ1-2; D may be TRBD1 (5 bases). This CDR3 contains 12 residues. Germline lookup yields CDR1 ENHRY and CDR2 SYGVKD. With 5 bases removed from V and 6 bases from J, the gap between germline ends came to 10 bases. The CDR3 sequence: CAISSQGDGYTF. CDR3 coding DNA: TGTGCCATCAGTTCGCAGGGCGATGGCTACACCTTC.

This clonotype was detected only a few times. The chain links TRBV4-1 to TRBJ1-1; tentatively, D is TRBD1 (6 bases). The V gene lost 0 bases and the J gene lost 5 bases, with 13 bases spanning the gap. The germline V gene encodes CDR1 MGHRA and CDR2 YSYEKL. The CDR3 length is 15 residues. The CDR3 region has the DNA TGCGCCAGCAGCCAAGATCGAGGCACAGGGACTGAAGCTTTCTTT. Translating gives CASSQDRGTGTEAFF.

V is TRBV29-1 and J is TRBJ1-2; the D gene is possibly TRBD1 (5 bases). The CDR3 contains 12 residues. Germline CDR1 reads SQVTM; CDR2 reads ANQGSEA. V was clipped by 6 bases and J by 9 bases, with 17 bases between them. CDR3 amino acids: CSVAQVGARYTF. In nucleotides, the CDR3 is TGCAGCGTCGCCCAAGTTGGGGCCCGCTACACCTTC.

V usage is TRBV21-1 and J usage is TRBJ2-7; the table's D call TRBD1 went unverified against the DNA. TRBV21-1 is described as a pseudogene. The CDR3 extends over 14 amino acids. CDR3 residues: CASSPPESSYEQYF. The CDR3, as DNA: TGTGCCAGCAGCCCCCCAGAGAGCTCCTACGAGCAGTACTTC.

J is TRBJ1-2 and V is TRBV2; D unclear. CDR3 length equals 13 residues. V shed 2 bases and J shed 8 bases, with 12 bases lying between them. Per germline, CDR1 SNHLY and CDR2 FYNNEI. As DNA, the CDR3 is TGTGCCAGCAGTGAACAGGATCTAGGCGGCTACACCTTC. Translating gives CASSEQDLGGYTF.

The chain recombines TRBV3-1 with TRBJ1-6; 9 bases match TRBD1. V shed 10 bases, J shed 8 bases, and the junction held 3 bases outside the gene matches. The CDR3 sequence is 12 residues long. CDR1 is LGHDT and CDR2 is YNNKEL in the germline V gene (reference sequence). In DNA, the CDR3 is TGTGCCACGGGACAGGGTTATTCACCCCTCCACTTT. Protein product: CATGQGYSPLHF.

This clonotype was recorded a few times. Here the CDR3 DNA reads TGCAGCGTTGAAGTTTTAGGGACAGGGCCCACCTACGAGCAGTACTTC. Its protein product is CSVEVLGTGPTYEQYF. This chain uses TRBV29-1 with TRBJ2-7; 9 bases map to TRBD1. Germline CDR1 is SQVTM and CDR2 is ANQGSEA. Germline trimming cut 1 base from V and 2 bases from J; bases unmatched to any gene: 9. CDR3 length equals 16 residues.